Detailed here is one T cell receptor (beta chain). The CDR3 loop spans 13 amino acids. Germline V gives CDR1 DFQATT, CDR2 SNEGSKA (reference sequence). V lost 3 bases to trimming and J lost 11 bases, with 19 bases between them. This sample is part of a study of blood T cell repertoires in COVID-19. Profiling relied on immunoSEQ multiplex PCR, and the TCRdb table lists in-frame clones only, not all of them. The sample lists roughly 70,000 clones, 88% seen once, with roughly 3.9% in the top ten. The chain joins TRBV20-1 to TRBJ1-1; D is perhaps TRBD1 (5 bases). This clonotype originated in a man between 65 and 85 years old with acute or convalescent COVID-19. The sequencing input was peripheral blood. CDR3 sequence: CSASSYTGSAAFF. The CDR3 region has the DNA TGCAGTGCTAGTTCTTATACAGGCTCGGCGGCTTTCTTT.